This TCR beta chain was captured in a study of T-cell reconstitution after alpha-beta-depleted transplantation in children. The V gene lost 3 bases and the J gene lost 2 bases, with 10 bases spanning the gap. CDR3 length: 13 amino acids. The germline V gene encodes CDR1 DFQATT and CDR2 SNEGSKA (reference sequence). Unique molecular identifiers were built into the TCRbeta library. TCRdb re-analysed the PCR reads in MiXCR, keeping a single row per CDR3 protein. The sample has over 120,000 distinct CDR3 sequences, more than 8% seen once. The study's findings and limits: From surviving recipient T cells and thymic progenitors came the high day-60 TCRbeta diversity observed in some patients. Several hundred expanded graft clones reportedly were the source of alpha-beta T cells about two months after transplant.

This clonotype was detected ten times or more. Its specificity is not known. This sequence originates from a female patient aged 2-9 years who had a stem cell transplant for congenital amegakaryocytic thrombocytopenia, so the T cells may come from the graft donor. V usage is TRBV20-1 and J usage is TRBJ2-5, with no clear D. The starting material was PBMCs, mostly from graft donor cells, obtained 180 days after TCRalphabeta/CD19-depleted stem cell transplant. The CDR3 protein is CSASPGSQETQYF. Written as DNA, the CDR3 is TGCAGTGCTAGTCCCGGGTCTCAAGAGACCCAGTACTTC.